This T cell receptor beta chain was sequenced for a study of identical twins. A single record per CDR3 protein comes from TCRdb applying MiXCR to the 5' RACE reads. The repertoire holds around 1.7 million distinct CDR3 sequences, with less than 40% as singletons. This clonotype was counted between two and nine times. Between the trimmed V and J ends, which lost 0 bases and 6 bases, there was a span of 19 bases. The CDR3 covers 17 residues. In germline, CDR1 is KGHSH, CDR2 LQKENI. Sequencing input: cord blood. The receptor comes from a newborn girl in good health. The J gene is TRBJ2-3, the V gene TRBV18; D may match TRBD1 or TRBD2 (5 bases each). The CDR3 region is CASSPPPGGLGVDTQYF. The CDR3 DNA reads TGTGCCAGCTCACCACCGCCGGGTGGATTGGGGGTGGATACGCAGTATTTT.